A single sample gave rise to the 10 T cell receptor beta chains below, sequenced in a study of blood T cells in healthy people across ages (dated by TCRdb to 2013 to 2016). Library method: 5' RACE. The reads were generated on an Illumina HiSeq 2500. The second PCR ran for about 7 to 11 cycles and used a J-beta primer mix along with a sample-barcoded 5' primer. TCRdb reanalyzed the raw reads on its own, using fastp at Q25 for trimming and MiXCR for clone calling, and kept in-frame beta chains. Each entry merges the rows of one CDR3 protein and shows their most common DNA and genes. This sample gives more than 550,000 distinct CDR3 sequences in total; about a fifth of them show up just once. The top ten clonotypes cover less than 25% of the sample. Sequencing used blood. These receptors were collected from a man between 65 and 85 years old in good health.

This clonotype has a handful of counts. This chain uses TRBV18 with TRBJ1-1; 7 positions match TRBD1. CDR1 and CDR2 from the germline V gene are KGHSH and LQKENI. This CDR3 has 14 residues. With V trimmed by 5 bases and J by 2 bases, 5 bases remained unmatched. CDR3 region: CASSIRQGNTEAFF. CDR3 nucleotides: TGTGCCAGCTCAATACGACAGGGTAACACTGAAGCTTTCTTT.

A few counts support this clonotype. The chain couples TRBV6-6 to TRBJ1-6; TRBD1 might be the D (6 bases). CDR3 size: 15 residues. V lost 5 bases and J 7 bases, leaving 15 bases between the germline ends. Per the germline V gene, CDR1 is MNHNY and CDR2 is SVGAGI (reference sequence). CDR3 sequence: CASSPIQGGNSPLHF. CDR3 nucleotides: TGTGCCAGCAGTCCCATACAGGGAGGCAATTCACCCCTCCACTTT.

This clonotype appeared a few times. The chain combines TRBV5-6 with TRBJ2-3; the D call may be TRBD1 or TRBD2 (5 bases each). This CDR3 has 15 amino acids. V lost 4 bases to trimming and J lost 6 bases, with 18 bases between them. Germline V gene sequence: CDR1 SGHDT, CDR2 YYEEEE. The CDR3 region is CASSGDASGADTQYF. The CDR3 bases are TGTGCCAGCAGCGGGGACGCAAGTGGGGCTGATACGCAGTATTTT.

This clonotype was found a few times. V is TRBV12-3 or TRBV12-4 and J is TRBJ2-1, with 8 bases fitting TRBD2. This CDR3 spans 15 amino acids. V shed 7 bases and J 3 bases; nucleotides not matched to a gene: 8. CDR3: CASTIGSGGYNEQFF. CDR3 DNA: TGTGCCAGCACCATTGGAAGCGGGGGCTACAATGAGCAGTTCTTC.

The rearrangement uses TRBV7-9 and TRBJ2-6; 10 positions match TRBD1. The CDR3 consists of 18 residues. V gave up 8 bases and J gave up 2 bases; unmatched junction bases: 12. Germline V lookup: CDR1 SEHNR, CDR2 FQNEAQ (reference sequence). The CDR3 loop is CASGPSGTGVAGANVLTF. The CDR3 DNA sequence: TGTGCCAGCGGCCCATCCGGGACAGGGGTAGCTGGGGCCAACGTCCTGACTTTC. Looking up the rest from reference TRBV7-9 and TRBJ2-6 gives the full variable domain: DTGVSQNPRHKITKRGQNVTFRCDPISEHNRLYWYRQTLGQGPEFLTYFQNEAQLEKSRLLSDRFSAERPKGSFSTLEIQRTEQGDSAMYLCASGPSGTGVAGANVLTFGAGSRLTVL.

In regard to this clonotype: At one end, the junction sequence differs from germline, possibly due to a read error. J is TRBJ2-3 and V is TRBV12-3 or TRBV12-4; D is undetermined. The length of the CDR3 is 12 residues. CDR3 sequence reads: CASSVRPDAQYF. The CDR3 nucleotides read TGTGCCAGCAGTGTGCGCCCAGATGCGCAGTATTTT.

This clonotype was seen ten or more times. The junction departs from germline at one end; a sequencing error may be responsible. The rearrangement uses TRBV20-1 and TRBJ2-7, with TRBD1 matching over 7 bases. Germline loops: CDR1 DFQATT, CDR2 SNEGSKA (reference sequence). The CDR3 length is 14 residues. The CDR3 sequence is CSARGTASSYEQYF. CDR3 bases: TGCAGTGCCAGAGGGACAGCGAGCTCCTACGAGCAGTACTTC.

A word on this clonotype: Germline is not matched at one junction end, which may reflect a read error. This sequence joins TRBV12-3 or TRBV12-4 and TRBJ2-7, with 10 positions matching TRBD2. The CDR3 is 11 amino acids. CDR3 sequence reads: CASSSAGGRFF. The CDR3 nucleotides are TGTGCCAGCAGCTCAGCGGGGGGGCGGTTCTTC.

This chain links TRBV12-3 or TRBV12-4 with TRBJ2-4, with D uncertain. The CDR3 consists of 15 residues. The germline V and J ends were trimmed by 3 bases and 1 base, with 10 bases remaining between them. Written as DNA, the CDR3 is TGTGCCAGCAGTTTTGACAACCTGGCCAAAAACATTCAGTACTTC. This codes for CASSFDNLAKNIQYF.

The chain couples TRBV27 to TRBJ1-1; TRBD1 matches at 8 bases. Germline V CDR1 and CDR2: MNHEY, SMNVEV (reference sequence). With 1 base clipped from V and 0 bases from J, the junction kept 4 bases outside the gene matches. The CDR3 is 16 amino acids. In DNA form, the CDR3 reads TGTGCCAGCAGTTTATATGACAGGGGTGTGAACACTGAAGCTTTCTTT. The encoded protein is CASSLYDRGVNTEAFF.